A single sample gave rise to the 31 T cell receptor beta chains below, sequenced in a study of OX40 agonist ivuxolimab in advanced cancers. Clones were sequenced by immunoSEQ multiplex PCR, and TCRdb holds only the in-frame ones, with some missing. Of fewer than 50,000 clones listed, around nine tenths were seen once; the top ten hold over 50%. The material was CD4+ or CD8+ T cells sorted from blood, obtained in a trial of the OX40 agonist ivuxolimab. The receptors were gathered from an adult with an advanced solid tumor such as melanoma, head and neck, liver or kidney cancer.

CDR3 nucleotide sequence: TGTGCCAGCCGCATGAGTGAGGGTGGAAATCAGCCCCAGCATTTT. This gives the protein CASRMSEGGNQPQHF. This sequence joins TRBV2 and TRBJ1-5, with D unresolved. The germline V and J ends were trimmed by 8 bases and 4 bases, with 18 bases remaining between them. CDR3 length: 15 amino acids. CDR1 and CDR2 from the germline V gene are SNHLY and FYNNEI.

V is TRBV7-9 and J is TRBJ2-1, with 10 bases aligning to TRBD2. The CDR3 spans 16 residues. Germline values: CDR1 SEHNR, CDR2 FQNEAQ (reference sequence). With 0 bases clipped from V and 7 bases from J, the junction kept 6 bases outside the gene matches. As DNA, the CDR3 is TGTGCCAGCAGCTTAGCCAGCGGGAGGGCGCGTAATGAGCAGTTCTTC. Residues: CASSLASGRARNEQFF.

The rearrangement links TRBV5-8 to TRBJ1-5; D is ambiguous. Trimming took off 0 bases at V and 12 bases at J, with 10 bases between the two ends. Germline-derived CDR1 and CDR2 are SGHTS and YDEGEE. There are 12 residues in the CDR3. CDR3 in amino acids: CASSLGLHHQHF. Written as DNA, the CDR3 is TGTGCCAGCAGCTTGGGCCTACATCACCAGCATTTT.

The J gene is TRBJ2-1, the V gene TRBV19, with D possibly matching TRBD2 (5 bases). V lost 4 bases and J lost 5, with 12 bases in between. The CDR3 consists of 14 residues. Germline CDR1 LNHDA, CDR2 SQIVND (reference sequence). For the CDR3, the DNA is TGTGCCAGTAGTAAATTTAGCGACCACAATGAGCAGTTCTTC. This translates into CASSKFSDHNEQFF.

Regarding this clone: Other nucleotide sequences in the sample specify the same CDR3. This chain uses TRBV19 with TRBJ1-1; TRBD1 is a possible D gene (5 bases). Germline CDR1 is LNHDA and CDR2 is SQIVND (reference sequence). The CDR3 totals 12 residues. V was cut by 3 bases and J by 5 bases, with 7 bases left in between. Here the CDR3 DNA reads TGTGCCAGTAGTATTAGGGGAACTGAAGCTTTCTTT. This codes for CASSIRGTEAFF.

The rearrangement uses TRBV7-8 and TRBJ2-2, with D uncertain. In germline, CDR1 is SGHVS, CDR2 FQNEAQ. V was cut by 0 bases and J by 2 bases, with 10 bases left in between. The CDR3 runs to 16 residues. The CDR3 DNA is TGTGCCAGCAGCTTAGCGTCCAGATCTAACACCGGGGAGCTGTTTTTT. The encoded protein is CASSLASRSNTGELFF.

The CDR3 spells CASSLAGLEGDTQYF. The CDR3 bases are TGTGCCAGCAGCTTAGCGGGTCTCGAAGGAGATACGCAGTATTTT. The chain has TRBV7-9 and TRBJ2-3; the D is unclear. V lost 0 bases, J lost 5 bases, and 12 bases lay in between. Germline CDR1 and CDR2: SEHNR and FQNEAQ (reference sequence). This CDR3 comprises 15 residues.

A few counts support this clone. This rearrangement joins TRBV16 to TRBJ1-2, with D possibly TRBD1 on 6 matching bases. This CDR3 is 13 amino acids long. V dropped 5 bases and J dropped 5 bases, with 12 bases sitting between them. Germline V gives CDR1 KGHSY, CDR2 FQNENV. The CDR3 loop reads CASSVQTGYGYTF. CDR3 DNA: TGTGCCAGCAGCGTACAGACAGGTTATGGCTACACCTTC.

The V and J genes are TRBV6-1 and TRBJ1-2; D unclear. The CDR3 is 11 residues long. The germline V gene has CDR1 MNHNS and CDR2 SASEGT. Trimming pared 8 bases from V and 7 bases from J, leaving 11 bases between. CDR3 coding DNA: TGTGCCAGCCACAAAGGCTCTGGCTACACCTTC. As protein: CASHKGSGYTF.

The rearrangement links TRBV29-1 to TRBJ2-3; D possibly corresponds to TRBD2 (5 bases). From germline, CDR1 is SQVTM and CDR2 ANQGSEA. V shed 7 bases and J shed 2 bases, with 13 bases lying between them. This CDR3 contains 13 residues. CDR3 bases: TGCAGCGGGGCGGGTTGGGACACAGATACGCAGTATTTT. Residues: CSGAGWDTDTQYF.

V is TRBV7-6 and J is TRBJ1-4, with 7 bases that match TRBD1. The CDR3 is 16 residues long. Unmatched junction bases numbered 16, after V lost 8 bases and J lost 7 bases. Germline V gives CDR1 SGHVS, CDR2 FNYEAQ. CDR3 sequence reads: CASSETNRGGTEKLFF. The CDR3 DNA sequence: TGTGCCAGCTCCGAAACAAACAGGGGAGGGACTGAAAAACTGTTTTTT.

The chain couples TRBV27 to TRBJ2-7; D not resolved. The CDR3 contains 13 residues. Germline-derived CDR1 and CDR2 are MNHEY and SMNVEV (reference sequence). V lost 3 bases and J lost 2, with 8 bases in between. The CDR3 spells CASSLKSAYEQYF. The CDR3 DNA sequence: TGTGCCAGCAGTTTGAAGTCTGCCTACGAGCAGTACTTC.

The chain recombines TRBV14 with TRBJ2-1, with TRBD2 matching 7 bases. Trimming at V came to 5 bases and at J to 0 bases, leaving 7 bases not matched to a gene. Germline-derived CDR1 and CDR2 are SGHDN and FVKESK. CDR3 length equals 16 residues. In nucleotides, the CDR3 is TGTGCCAGCAGCGCGTTGGGCGGGGGCTCCTACAATGAGCAGTTCTTC. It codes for CASSALGGGSYNEQFF.

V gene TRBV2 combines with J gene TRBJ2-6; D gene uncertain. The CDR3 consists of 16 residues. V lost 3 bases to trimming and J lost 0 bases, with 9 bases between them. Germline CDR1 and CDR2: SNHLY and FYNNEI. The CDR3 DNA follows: TGTGCCAGCAGTGACCGGCAGTACTCTGGGGCCAACGTCCTGACTTTC. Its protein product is CASSDRQYSGANVLTF. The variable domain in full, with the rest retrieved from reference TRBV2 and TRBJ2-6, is EPEVTQTPSHQVTQMGQEVILRCVPISNHLYFYWYRQILGQKVEFLVSFYNNEISEKSEIFDDQFSVERPDGSNFTLKIRSTKLEDSAMYFCASSDRQYSGANVLTFGAGSRLTVL.

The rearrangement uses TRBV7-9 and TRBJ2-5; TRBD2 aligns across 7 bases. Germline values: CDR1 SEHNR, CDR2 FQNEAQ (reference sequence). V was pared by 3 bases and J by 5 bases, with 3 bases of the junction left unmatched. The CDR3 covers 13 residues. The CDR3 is CASSFQGGETQYF. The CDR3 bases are TGTGCCAGCAGCTTTCAGGGAGGGGAGACCCAGTACTTC.

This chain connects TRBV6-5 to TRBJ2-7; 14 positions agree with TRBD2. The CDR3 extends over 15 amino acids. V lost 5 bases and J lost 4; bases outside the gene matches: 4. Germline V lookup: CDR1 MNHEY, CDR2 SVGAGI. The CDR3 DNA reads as TGTGCCAGCAGTGTTGGACTAGCGGGGGGTTACGAGCAGTACTTC. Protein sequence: CASSVGLAGGYEQYF.

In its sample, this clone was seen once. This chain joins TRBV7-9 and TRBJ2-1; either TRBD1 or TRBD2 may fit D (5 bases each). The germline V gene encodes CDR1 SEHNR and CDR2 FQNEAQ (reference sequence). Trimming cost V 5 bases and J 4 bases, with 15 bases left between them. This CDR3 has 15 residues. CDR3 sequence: CASSPGPLGYNEQFF. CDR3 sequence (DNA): TGTGCCAGCAGCCCGGGACCCCTGGGTTACAATGAGCAGTTCTTC.

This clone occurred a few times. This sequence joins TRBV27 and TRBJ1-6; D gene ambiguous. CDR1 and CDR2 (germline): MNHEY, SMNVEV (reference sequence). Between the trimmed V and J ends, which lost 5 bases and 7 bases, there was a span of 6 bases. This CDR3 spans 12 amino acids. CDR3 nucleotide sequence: TGTGCCAGCAGTCTCCTAAATTCACCCCTCCACTTT. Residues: CASSLLNSPLHF.

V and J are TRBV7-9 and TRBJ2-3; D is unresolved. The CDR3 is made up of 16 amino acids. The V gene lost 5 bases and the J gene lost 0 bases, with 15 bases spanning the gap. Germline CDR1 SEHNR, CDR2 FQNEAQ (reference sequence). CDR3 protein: CASSPPEGSSTDTQYF. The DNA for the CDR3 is TGTGCCAGCAGCCCCCCCGAAGGATCTAGCACAGATACGCAGTATTTT.

CDR3 coding DNA: TGCGCCAGCAGCTACAACGGACAGGGAGTAGATGGCTACACCTTC. Its translation: CASSYNGQGVDGYTF. The rearrangement links TRBV5-1 to TRBJ1-2, with 8 positions matching TRBD1. Germline V lookup: CDR1 SGHRS, CDR2 YFSETQ. CDR3 length: 15 residues. The junction had 10 bases not matched to a gene; V was cut back by 3 bases and J by 6 bases.

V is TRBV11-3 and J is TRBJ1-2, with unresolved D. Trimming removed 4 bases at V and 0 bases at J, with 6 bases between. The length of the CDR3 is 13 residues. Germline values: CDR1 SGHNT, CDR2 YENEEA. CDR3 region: CASSWGANYGYTF. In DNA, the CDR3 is TGTGCCAGCAGCTGGGGAGCTAACTATGGCTACACCTTC.

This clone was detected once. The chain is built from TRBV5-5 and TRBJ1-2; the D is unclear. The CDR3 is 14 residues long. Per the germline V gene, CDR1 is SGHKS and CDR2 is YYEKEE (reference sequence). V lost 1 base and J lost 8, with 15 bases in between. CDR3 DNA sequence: TGTGCCAGCAGCTTGATCCCCGGTGACGAGGGCTACACCTTC. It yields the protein CASSLIPGDEGYTF. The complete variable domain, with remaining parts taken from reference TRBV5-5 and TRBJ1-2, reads DAGVTQSPTHLIKTRGQQVTLRCSPISGHKSVSWYQQVLGQGPQFIFQYYEKEERGRGNFPDRFSARQFPNYSSELNVNALLLGDSALYLCASSLIPGDEGYTFGSGTRLTVV.

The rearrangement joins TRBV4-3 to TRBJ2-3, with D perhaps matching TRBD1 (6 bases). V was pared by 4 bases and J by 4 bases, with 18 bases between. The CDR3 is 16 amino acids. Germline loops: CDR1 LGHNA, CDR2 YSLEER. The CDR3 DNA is TGCGCCAGCAGCCCAACAGGGACGTTCTACGCAGATACGCAGTATTTT. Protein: CASSPTGTFYADTQYF.

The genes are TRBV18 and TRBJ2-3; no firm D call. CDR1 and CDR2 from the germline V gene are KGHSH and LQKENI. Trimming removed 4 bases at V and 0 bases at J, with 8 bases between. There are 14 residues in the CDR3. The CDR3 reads CASSLTYSTDTQYF. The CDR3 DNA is TGTGCCAGCTCACTTACTTATAGCACAGATACGCAGTATTTT.

The CDR3 sequence is CASSWTVNTEAFF. The CDR3 coding sequence is TGTGCCAGCAGCTGGACAGTGAACACTGAAGCTTTCTTT. This chain joins TRBV21-1 and TRBJ1-1; the table's TRBD1 call for D was not verified on the DNA. TRBV21-1 is shown as a pseudogene. The CDR3 sequence is 13 residues long.

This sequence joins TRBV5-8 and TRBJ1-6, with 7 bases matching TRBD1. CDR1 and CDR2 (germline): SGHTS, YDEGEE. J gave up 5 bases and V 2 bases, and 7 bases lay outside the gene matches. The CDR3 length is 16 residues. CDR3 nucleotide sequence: TGTGCCAGCAGCTTCTCCGCGACAGGGAATAATTCACCCCTCCACTTT. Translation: CASSFSATGNNSPLHF.

CDR3 DNA sequence: TGTGCCAGCAGTTATCCGACTAGCGGGAGGGTCGAGCAGTACTTC. As protein: CASSYPTSGRVEQYF. The V gene is TRBV6-5, the J gene TRBJ2-5; 14 bases are a match to TRBD2. The tail of the sequence fits TRBJ2-7 better, so the J call may be wrong. The CDR3 has 15 amino acids. Germline loops: CDR1 MNHEY, CDR2 SVGAGI.

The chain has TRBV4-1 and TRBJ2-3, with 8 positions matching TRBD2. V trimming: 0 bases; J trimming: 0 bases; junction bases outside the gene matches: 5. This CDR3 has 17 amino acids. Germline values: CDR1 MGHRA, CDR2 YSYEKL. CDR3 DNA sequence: TGCGCCAGCAGCCAAGAATCCAGCGGGGGAAGCACAGATACGCAGTATTTT. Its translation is CASSQESSGGSTDTQYF.

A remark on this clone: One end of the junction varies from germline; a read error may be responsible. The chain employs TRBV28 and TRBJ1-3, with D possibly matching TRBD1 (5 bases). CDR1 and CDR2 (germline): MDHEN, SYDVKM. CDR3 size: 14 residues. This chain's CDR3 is CASSFRGSGSTIYF. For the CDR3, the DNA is TGTGCCAGCAGTTTCCGGGGCAGTGGAAGCACCATATATTTT.

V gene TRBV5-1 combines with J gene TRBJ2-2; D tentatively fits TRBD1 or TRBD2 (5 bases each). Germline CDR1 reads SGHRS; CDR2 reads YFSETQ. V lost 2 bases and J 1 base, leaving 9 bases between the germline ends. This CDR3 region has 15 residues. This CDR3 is CASSFRDQNTGELFF. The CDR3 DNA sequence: TGCGCCAGCAGCTTCAGGGACCAGAACACCGGGGAGCTGTTTTTT. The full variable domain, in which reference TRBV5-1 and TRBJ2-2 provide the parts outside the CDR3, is KAGVTQTPRYLIKTRGQQVTLSCSPISGHRSVSWYQQTPGQGLQFLFEYFSETQRNKGNFPGRFSGRQFSNSRSEMNVSTLELGDSALYLCASSFRDQNTGELFFGEGSRLTVL.

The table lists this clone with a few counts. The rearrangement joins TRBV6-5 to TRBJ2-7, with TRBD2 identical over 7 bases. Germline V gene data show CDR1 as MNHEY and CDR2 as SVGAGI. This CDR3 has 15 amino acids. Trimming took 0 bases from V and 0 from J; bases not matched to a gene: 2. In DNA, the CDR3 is TGTGCCAGCAGTTACTCGGCGGGGGACTCCTACGAGCAGTACTTC. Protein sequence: CASSYSAGDSYEQYF.